One and the same sample provided the 21 T cell receptor beta chains below, sequenced in a study of liver allograft versus peripheral blood T cells. Study context: Repertoires of T cell receptors in transplanted livers were compared with recipients' peripheral blood repertoires.

TCRdb independently ran MiXCR on the reads; one entry per CDR3 protein. In the table there are approximately 9,000 distinct CDR3 sequences, under 20% of which are singletons. All receptors derive from a human patient who had a liver transplant. A share of the T cells may be of graft donor origin.

This clonotype turned up a few times. This chain's CDR3 is CASSYLAGSYEQYF. The CDR3 nucleotides read TGTGCCAGCAGTTATCTAGCGGGGTCCTACGAGCAGTACTTC. V usage is TRBV6-5 and J usage is TRBJ2-7; 9 bases line up with TRBD2. Germline V CDR1 and CDR2: MNHEY, SVGAGI. The J segment lost 1 base and the V segment lost 3 bases, leaving 1 base of the junction unmatched. This CDR3 is built from 14 residues.

This clonotype has at least ten counts. The V call is TRBV6-2 or TRBV6-3, the J call TRBJ1-1; unclear D gene. V dropped 5 bases and J dropped 3 bases, with 4 bases sitting between them. The germline V gene has CDR1 MNHEY and CDR2 SVGEGT. The CDR3 sequence is 11 residues long. The CDR3 here is CASSQYTEAFF. The CDR3 nucleotides read TGTGCCAGCAGTCAGTACACTGAAGCTTTCTTT.

By share, this clonotype ranks as medium-sized. The chain joins TRBV19 to TRBJ1-2; D call uncertain. V was shortened by 6 bases and J by 4 bases, with 18 bases between the two germline ends. The CDR3 sequence is 15 residues long. Germline CDR1 LNHDA, CDR2 SQIVND (reference sequence). The CDR3 DNA reads TGTGCCAGTAGCAGTTTTCCTCCCGGGCGCTATGGCTACACCTTC. It translates to CASSSFPPGRYGYTF.

The rearrangement links TRBV7-9 to TRBJ1-2; the D gene is possibly TRBD1 (6 bases). Trimming removed 1 base at V and 2 bases at J, with 11 bases between. Germline V gives CDR1 SEHNR, CDR2 FQNEAQ (reference sequence). The CDR3 consists of 15 residues. The CDR3 is CASSLVGGANYGYTF. The DNA for the CDR3 is TGTGCCAGCAGCTTAGTCGGGGGCGCAAACTATGGCTACACCTTC.

Details on this clonotype: A read error is possible here, since a much larger clone lies one base away. This chain joins TRBV6-1 and TRBJ1-5, with D hard to call. Per the germline V gene, CDR1 is MNHNS and CDR2 is SASEGT. The CDR3 has 12 amino acids. CDR3 in DNA: TGTGCGACGCAGACGGGGAATCAGCTCCAGCATTTT. It translates to CATQTGNQLQHF.

In this sample, this clonotype is medium-sized (0.01 to 0.1%). The V gene is TRBV19, the J gene TRBJ1-2, with 11 bases aligning to TRBD1. With 3 bases clipped from V and 2 bases from J, the junction kept 5 bases outside the gene matches. The germline gives CDR1 LNHDA, CDR2 SQIVND (reference sequence). The CDR3 runs to 16 residues. The DNA for the CDR3 is TGTGCCAGTAGTATTCCCGGGACAGGGGGAAACTATGGCTACACCTTC. It encodes CASSIPGTGGNYGYTF. The complete variable domain, with remaining parts taken from reference TRBV19 and TRBJ1-2, reads DGGITQSPKYLFRKEGQNVTLSCEQNLNHDAMYWYRQDPGQGLRLIYYSQIVNDFQKGDIAEGYSVSREKKESFPLTVTSAQKNPTAFYLCASSIPGTGGNYGYTFGSGTRLTVV.

Within the sample, this clonotype is medium-sized. V gene TRBV5-6 combines with J gene TRBJ1-2; D uncertain. This CDR3 comprises 15 residues. V shed 0 bases and J shed 4 bases, with 13 bases lying between them. CDR1 and CDR2 (germline): SGHDT, YYEEEE. The CDR3 nucleotides read TGTGCCAGCAGCTTGGTGGTACGGCTATCCTATGGCTACACCTTC. This sequence encodes CASSLVVRLSYGYTF.

The chain combines TRBV7-2 with TRBJ2-5; no clear D gene. In germline, CDR1 is SGHTA, CDR2 FQGNSA. V was cut by 2 bases and J by 2 bases, with 3 bases left in between. The CDR3 is 12 amino acids. The CDR3: CASSLYQETQYF. The CDR3 DNA reads as TGTGCCAGCAGCTTATATCAAGAGACCCAGTACTTC.

This clonotype is medium-sized. V is TRBV6-1 and J is TRBJ2-1, with 9 positions matching TRBD2. The CDR3 spans 15 residues. The V gene's germline CDR1 is MNHNS and CDR2 SASEGT. V dropped 0 bases and J dropped 9; count of bases not matched to a gene: 6. The CDR3 here is CASSEASSGSSEQFF. The CDR3 nucleotides read TGTGCCAGCAGTGAAGCGAGTAGCGGGAGTAGTGAGCAGTTCTTC.

By frequency in the sample, this clonotype is medium-sized. V is TRBV18 and J is TRBJ1-4, with D possibly being TRBD1 (6 bases). With 5 bases removed from V and 5 bases from J, the gap between germline ends came to 15 bases. The CDR3 totals 15 residues. Germline lookup yields CDR1 KGHSH and CDR2 LQKENI. CDR3 sequence (DNA): TGTGCCAGCTCAGTAACGAGGGGGATGAATGAAAAACTGTTTTTT. This translates into CASSVTRGMNEKLFF.

This clonotype came up a few times. The chain has TRBV12-5 and TRBJ1-2, with 9 bases that match TRBD1. CDR1 is LGHNT and CDR2 is FRNRAP in the germline V gene. The CDR3 has 15 residues. V lost 1 base, J lost 3 bases, and 3 bases stayed unmatched. In nucleotides, the CDR3 is TGTGCTAGTGGTTTGGGACAGGGGGAAGACTATGGCTACACCTTC. Amino acids: CASGLGQGEDYGYTF.

As for this clonotype: A much larger clonotype is one base distant, so this may be a read error. The chain joins TRBV7-2 to TRBJ1-1, with D maybe TRBD1 (5 bases). Per the germline V gene, CDR1 is SGHTA and CDR2 is FQGNSA. Trimming removed 3 bases at V and 9 bases at J, with 14 bases between. This CDR3 spans 13 amino acids. The CDR3 DNA is TGTGCCAGCAGCTTCAGACAGACGGCTAAAGCTTTCTTT. Amino acid sequence: CASSFRQTAKAFF.

The J gene is TRBJ2-1, the V gene TRBV12-3 or TRBV12-4; 10 bases fit TRBD2. There are 15 residues in the CDR3. The V and J ends lost 3 bases and 4 bases, in that order; junction bases with no gene match: 3. CDR3 coding DNA: TGTGCCAGCAGTTTCCAGCGGGGGGGGTACAATGAGCAGTTCTTC. Translating gives CASSFQRGGYNEQFF.

In this sample, this clonotype turned up a few times. DNA for the CDR3: TGTGCCAGCAGCTGGGGAGCTCGGGTGTCAGGCAAGCAGTACTTC. Its protein is CASSWGARVSGKQYF. V usage is TRBV11-1 and J usage is TRBJ2-7, with D possibly being TRBD2 (5 bases). Germline CDR1 reads SGHAT; CDR2 reads FQDESV (reference sequence). This CDR3 is built from 15 residues. Trimming removed 4 bases at V and 8 bases at J, with 21 bases between.

The rearrangement uses TRBV7-2 and TRBJ2-2; 12 bases fit TRBD2. The CDR3 runs to 16 residues. Germline V lookup: CDR1 SGHTA, CDR2 FQGNSA. V shed 6 bases, J shed 5 bases, and the junction held 7 bases outside the gene matches. DNA of the CDR3: TGTGCCAGCAGACTTACTAGCGGGGGGAAAACCGGGGAGCTGTTTTTT. Translation: CASRLTSGGKTGELFF.

This clonotype was counted a few times. For the CDR3, the DNA is TGTGCCCATGACTTATCCTCTGGAAACACCATATATTTT. Protein sequence: CAHDLSSGNTIYF. The chain uses TRBV30 and TRBJ1-3; D gene unclear. V was pared by 8 bases and J by 0 bases, with 11 bases between. Germline loops: CDR1 GTSNPN, CDR2 SVGIG (reference sequence). The CDR3 contains 13 residues.

This rearrangement joins TRBV12-3 or TRBV12-4 to TRBJ1-1; D call uncertain. V was cut by 5 bases and J by 6 bases, with 10 bases left in between. The CDR3 totals 12 residues. The CDR3 nucleotides read TGTGCCAGCAGTCCATACAGTTCTGAAGCTTTCTTT. The encoded protein is CASSPYSSEAFF.

The chain combines TRBV20-1 with TRBJ1-6, with D perhaps matching TRBD1 (5 bases). The V and J ends lost 5 bases and 7 bases respectively, with 18 bases between them. CDR1 DFQATT and CDR2 SNEGSKA come from the germline V gene (reference sequence). The CDR3 totals 15 residues. Written as DNA, the CDR3 is TGCAGTGCTCCCCAGGTGGAGACAGCGAATTCACCCCTCCACTTT. Translation gives CSAPQVETANSPLHF.

This clonotype was recorded once. A much larger clone differs from this one at a single base, so this may be a read error. CDR3 coding DNA: TGTGCCAGCAGCTGGACAGGCAACTATGGCCACACCTTC. It specifies CASSWTGNYGHTF. This chain uses TRBV6-1 with TRBJ1-2; TRBD1 aligns across 7 bases. Germline V gene data show CDR1 as MNHNS and CDR2 as SASEGT. The CDR3 has 13 residues.

CDR3: CASTLSGAETQYF. The CDR3 coding sequence is TGTGCCAGCACCCTGTCAGGGGCAGAGACCCAGTACTTC. V usage is TRBV25-1 and J usage is TRBJ2-5; TRBD1 might be the D (6 bases). Germline V gives CDR1 MGHDK, CDR2 SYGVNS. The CDR3 is made up of 13 amino acids. Trimming cost V 7 bases and J 4 bases, with 13 bases left between them.

At least ten counts were recorded for this clonotype. This chain links TRBV6-1 with TRBJ1-1; 8 bases agree with TRBD1. V was pared by 1 base and J by 8 bases, with 9 bases of the junction left unmatched. This CDR3 spans 15 amino acids. From germline, CDR1 is MNHNS and CDR2 SASEGT. The CDR3, as DNA: TGTGCCAGCAGTGAAGGAGGACAGGGTAGGAGGGAAGCTTTCTTT. This encodes CASSEGGQGRREAFF.